The source of this T cell receptor beta chain is a study of T cell responses to AZD1222 COVID-19 vaccine. This CDR3 spans 13 amino acids. V gave up 5 bases and J gave up 5 bases; unmatched junction bases: 6. Germline-derived CDR1 and CDR2 are GTSNPN and SVGIG (reference sequence). Sequencing was performed with immunoSEQ multiplex PCR; in TCRdb, only in-frame clones are kept and a portion is missing. This sample has around 30,000 clones, with roughly nine tenths found just once. V is TRBV30 and J is TRBJ2-5, with 9 bases fitting TRBD1. This sequence originates from an adult in good health. The source was peripheral blood, collected on day 0 of AZD1222 vaccination. This chain's CDR3 is CAWAQGARETQYF. CDR3 DNA sequence: TGTGCCTGGGCACAGGGGGCTAGGGAGACCCAGTACTTC.